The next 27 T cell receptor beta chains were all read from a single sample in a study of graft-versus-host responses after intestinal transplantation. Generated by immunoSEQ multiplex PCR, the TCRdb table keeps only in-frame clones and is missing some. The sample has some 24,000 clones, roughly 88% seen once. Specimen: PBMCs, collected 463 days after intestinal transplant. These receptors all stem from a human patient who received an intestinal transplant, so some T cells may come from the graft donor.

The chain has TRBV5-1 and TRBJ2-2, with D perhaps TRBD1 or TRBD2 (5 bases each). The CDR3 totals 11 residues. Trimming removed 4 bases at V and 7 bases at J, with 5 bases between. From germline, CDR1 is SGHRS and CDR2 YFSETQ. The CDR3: CASSGGGELFF. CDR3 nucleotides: TGCGCCAGCAGCGGGGGCGGGGAGCTGTTTTTT.

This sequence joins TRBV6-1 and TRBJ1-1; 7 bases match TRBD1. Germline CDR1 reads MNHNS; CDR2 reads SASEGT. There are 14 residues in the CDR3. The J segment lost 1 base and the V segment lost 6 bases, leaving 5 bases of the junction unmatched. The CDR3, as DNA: TGTGCCAGCAGGACCGGGACAGCGAACACTGAAGCTTTCTTT. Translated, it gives CASRTGTANTEAFF.

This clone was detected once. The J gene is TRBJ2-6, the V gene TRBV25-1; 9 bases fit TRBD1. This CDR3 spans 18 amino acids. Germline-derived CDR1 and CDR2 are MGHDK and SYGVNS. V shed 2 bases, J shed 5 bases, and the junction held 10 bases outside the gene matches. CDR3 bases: TGTGCCAGCAGTGAAGACACAGGGGGCCCATCCTGGGCCAACGTCCTGACTTTC. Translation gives CASSEDTGGPSWANVLTF.

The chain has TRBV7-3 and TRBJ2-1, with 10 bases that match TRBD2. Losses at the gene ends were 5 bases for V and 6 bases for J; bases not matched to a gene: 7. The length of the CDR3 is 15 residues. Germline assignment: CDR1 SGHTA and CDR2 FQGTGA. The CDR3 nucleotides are TGTGCCAGCAGCCCTACCCGGACTAGCGGCAATGAGCAGTTCTTC. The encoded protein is CASSPTRTSGNEQFF. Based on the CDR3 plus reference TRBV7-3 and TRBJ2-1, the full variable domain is GAGVSQTPSNKVTEKGKYVELRCDPISGHTALYWYRQSLGQGPEFLIYFQGTGAADDSGLPNDRFFAVRPEGSVSTLKIQRTERGDSAVYLCASSPTRTSGNEQFFGPGTRLTVL.

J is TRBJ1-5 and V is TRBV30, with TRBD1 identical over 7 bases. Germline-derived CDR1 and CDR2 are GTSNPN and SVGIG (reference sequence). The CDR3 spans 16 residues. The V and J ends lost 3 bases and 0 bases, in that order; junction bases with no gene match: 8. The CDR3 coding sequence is TGTGCCTGGAGCGCGACAGGGATCAATAGCAATCAGCCCCAGCATTTT. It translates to CAWSATGINSNQPQHF.

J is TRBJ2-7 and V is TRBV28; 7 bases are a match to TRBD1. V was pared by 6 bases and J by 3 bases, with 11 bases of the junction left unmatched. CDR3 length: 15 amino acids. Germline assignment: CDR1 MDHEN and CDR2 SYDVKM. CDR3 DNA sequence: TGTGCCAGCAGACAAAACCGGGACAGCTACTACGAGCAGTACTTC. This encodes CASRQNRDSYYEQYF.

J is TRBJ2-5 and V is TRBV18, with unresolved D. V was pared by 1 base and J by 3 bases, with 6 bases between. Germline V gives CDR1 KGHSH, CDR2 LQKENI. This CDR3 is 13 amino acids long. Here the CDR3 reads CASSPLEKETQYF. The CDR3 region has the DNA TGTGCCAGCTCACCACTGGAAAAAGAGACCCAGTACTTC.

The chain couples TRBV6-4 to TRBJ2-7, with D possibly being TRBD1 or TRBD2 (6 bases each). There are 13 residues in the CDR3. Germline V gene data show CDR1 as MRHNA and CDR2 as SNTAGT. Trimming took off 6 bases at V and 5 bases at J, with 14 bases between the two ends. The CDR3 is CASRPTGRNEQYF. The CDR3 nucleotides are TGTGCCAGCAGACCAACAGGGAGGAACGAGCAGTACTTC.

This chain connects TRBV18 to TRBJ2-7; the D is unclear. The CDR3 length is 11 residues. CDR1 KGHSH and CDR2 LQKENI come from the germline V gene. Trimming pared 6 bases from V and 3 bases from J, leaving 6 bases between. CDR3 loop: CASSPIYEQYF. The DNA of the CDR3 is TGTGCCAGCTCCCCCATCTACGAGCAGTACTTC.

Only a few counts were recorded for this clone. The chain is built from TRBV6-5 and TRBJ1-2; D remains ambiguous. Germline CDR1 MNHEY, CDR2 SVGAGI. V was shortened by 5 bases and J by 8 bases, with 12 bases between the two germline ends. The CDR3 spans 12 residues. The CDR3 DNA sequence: TGTGCCAGCAGTGGCCGTCTAGGGGGCTACACCTTC. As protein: CASSGRLGGYTF.

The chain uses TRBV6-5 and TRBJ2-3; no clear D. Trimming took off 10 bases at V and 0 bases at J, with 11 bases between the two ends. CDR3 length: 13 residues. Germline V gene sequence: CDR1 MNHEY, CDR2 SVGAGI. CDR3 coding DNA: TGTGCCACGCGGAAGCCCAGCACAGATACGCAGTATTTT. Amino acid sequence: CATRKPSTDTQYF.

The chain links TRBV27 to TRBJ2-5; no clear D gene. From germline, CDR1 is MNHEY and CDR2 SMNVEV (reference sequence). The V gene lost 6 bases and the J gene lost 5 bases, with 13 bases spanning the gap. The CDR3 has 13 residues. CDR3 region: CASRPHTRETQYF. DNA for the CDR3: TGTGCCAGCAGACCCCATACTCGCGAGACCCAGTACTTC.

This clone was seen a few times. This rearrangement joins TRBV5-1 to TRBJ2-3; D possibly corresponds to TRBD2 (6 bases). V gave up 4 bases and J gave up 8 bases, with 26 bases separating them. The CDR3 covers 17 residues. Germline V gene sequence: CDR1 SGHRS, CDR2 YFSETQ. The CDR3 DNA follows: TGCGCCAGCAGCGGGTGGAGGGGAGCGGAGATCAGTCGTACGCAGTATTTT. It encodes CASSGWRGAEISRTQYF.

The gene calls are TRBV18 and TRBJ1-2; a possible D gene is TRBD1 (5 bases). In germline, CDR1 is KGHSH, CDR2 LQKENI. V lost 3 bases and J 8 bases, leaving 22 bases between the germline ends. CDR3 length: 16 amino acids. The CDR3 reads CASSPLLDGAPWGYTF. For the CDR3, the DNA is TGTGCCAGCTCACCCCTCCTAGATGGGGCCCCCTGGGGCTACACCTTC.

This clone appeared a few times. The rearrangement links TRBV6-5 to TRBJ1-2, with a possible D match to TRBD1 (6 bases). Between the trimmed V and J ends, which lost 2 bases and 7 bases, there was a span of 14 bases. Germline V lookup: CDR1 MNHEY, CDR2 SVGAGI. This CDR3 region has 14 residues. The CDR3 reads CASSYVGGLGGYTF. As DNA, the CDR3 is TGTGCCAGCAGTTACGTCGGGGGGCTGGGTGGCTACACCTTC.

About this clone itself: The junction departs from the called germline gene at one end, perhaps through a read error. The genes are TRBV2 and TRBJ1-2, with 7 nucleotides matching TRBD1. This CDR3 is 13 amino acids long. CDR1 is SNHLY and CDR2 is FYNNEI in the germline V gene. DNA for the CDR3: TGTGCCAGCAGTGAAGGGTGGACAGGTTCCCTGCCCTTC. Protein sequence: CASSEGWTGSLPF.

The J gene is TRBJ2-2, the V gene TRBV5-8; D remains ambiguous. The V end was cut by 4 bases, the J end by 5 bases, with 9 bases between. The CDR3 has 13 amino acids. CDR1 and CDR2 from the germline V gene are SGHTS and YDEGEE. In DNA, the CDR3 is TGTGCCAGCAGCCGGGTGAGGACCGGGGAGCTGTTTTTT. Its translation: CASSRVRTGELFF.

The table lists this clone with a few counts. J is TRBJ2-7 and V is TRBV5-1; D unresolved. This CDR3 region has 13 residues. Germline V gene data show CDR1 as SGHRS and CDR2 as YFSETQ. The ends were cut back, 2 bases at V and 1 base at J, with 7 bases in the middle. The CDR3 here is CASSFGLSYEQYF. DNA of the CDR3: TGCGCCAGCAGCTTCGGGCTTTCCTACGAGCAGTACTTC.

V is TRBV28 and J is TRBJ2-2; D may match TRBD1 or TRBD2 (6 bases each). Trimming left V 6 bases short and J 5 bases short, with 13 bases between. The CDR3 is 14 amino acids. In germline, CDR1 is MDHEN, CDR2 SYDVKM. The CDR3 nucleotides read TGTGCCAGCAGGCGAGGGGGGCGGACCGGGGAGCTGTTTTTT. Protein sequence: CASRRGGRTGELFF. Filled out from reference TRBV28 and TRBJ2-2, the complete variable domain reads DVKVTQSSRYLVKRTGEKVFLECVQDMDHENMFWYRQDPGLGLRLIYFSYDVKMKEKGDIPEGYSVSREKKERFSLILESASTNQTSMYLCASRRGGRTGELFFGEGSRLTVL.

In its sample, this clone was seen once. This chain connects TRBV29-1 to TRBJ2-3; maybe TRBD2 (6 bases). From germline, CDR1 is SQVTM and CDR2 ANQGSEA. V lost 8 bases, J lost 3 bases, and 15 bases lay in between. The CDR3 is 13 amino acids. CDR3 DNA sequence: TGCAGCTTACGACTAGTGGAAACAGATACGCAGTATTTT. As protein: CSLRLVETDTQYF.

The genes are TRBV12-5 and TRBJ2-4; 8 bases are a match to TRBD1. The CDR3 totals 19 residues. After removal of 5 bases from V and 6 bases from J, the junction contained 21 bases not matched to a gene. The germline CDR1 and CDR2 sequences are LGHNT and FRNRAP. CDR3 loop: CASGRTGTVVPNFRNIQYF. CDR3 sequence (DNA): TGTGCTAGTGGTCGGACAGGGACCGTAGTTCCGAACTTCAGAAACATTCAGTACTTC.

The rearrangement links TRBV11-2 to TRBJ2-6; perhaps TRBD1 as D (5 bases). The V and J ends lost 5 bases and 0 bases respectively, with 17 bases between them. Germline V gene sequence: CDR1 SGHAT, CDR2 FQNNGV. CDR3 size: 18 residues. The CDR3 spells CASSPGHRFASGANVLTF. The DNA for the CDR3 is TGTGCCAGCAGCCCCGGCCACAGGTTTGCCTCTGGGGCCAACGTCCTGACTTTC. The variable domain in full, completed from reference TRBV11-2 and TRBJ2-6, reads EAGVAQSPRYKIIEKRQSVAFWCNPISGHATLYWYQQILGQGPKLLIQFQNNGVVDDSQLPKDRFSAERLKGVDSTLKIQPAKLEDSAVYLCASSPGHRFASGANVLTFGAGSRLTVL.

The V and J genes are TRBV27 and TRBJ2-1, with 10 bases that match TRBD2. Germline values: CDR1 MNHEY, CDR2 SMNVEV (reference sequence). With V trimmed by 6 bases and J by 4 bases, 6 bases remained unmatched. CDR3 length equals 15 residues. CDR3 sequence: CASSSAGGLYNEQFF. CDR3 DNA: TGTGCCAGCAGCTCAGCGGGAGGGTTATACAATGAGCAGTTCTTC.

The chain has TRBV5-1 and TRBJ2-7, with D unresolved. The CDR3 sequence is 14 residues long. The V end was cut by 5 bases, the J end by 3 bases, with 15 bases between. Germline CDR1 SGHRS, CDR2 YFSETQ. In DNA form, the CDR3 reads TGCGCCAGCAGGAATAACTCTATGGACTACGAGCAGTACTTC. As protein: CASRNNSMDYEQYF. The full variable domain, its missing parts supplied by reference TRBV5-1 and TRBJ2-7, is KAGVTQTPRYLIKTRGQQVTLSCSPISGHRSVSWYQQTPGQGLQFLFEYFSETQRNKGNFPGRFSGRQFSNSRSEMNVSTLELGDSALYLCASRNNSMDYEQYFGPGTRLTVT.

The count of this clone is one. Here the CDR3 DNA reads TGCGCCAGCACCGGACAGAAGGGGACTGAAGCTTTCTTT. Translating it yields CASTGQKGTEAFF. The chain joins TRBV5-1 to TRBJ1-1, with a possible D match to TRBD1 (6 bases). Germline V gene data show CDR1 as SGHRS and CDR2 as YFSETQ. The V and J ends lost 6 bases and 5 bases respectively, with 14 bases between them. The CDR3 is 13 amino acids.

CDR3 nucleotide sequence: TGCGCCAGCGGGCTTACCTTCACCGGGGAGCTGTTTTTT. Its protein is CASGLTFTGELFF. The chain uses TRBV5-1 and TRBJ2-2; D is uncertain. The CDR3 has 13 residues. Germline lookup yields CDR1 SGHRS and CDR2 YFSETQ. V lost 7 bases and J lost 4, with 11 bases in between.

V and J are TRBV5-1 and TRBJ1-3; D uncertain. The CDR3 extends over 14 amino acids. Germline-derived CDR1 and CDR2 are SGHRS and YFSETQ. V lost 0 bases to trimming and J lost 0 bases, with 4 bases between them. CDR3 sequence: CASSLGDSGNTIYF. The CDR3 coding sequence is TGCGCCAGCAGCTTGGGCGACTCTGGAAACACCATATATTTT.